These T cell receptor beta chains were read from a single sample in a study of shared clonotypes between healthy human individuals. Assay: immunoSEQ multiplex PCR; the TCRdb copy retains only in-frame clones and omits some. The sample has a few million clones; 93% are singletons. Sequencing used naive CD8+ T cells from PBMCs. These receptor sequences come from a man younger than 35 in good health. Some clones in this sample may be carry-over from other donors' samples. The CDR3 runs from the conserved cysteine through the conserved F or W. The order of the fields is J gene, CDR3 length, V gene, CDR3 protein.

>TRBJ2-6|15|TRBV21-1
CASSKVDAGANVLTF
>TRBJ2-7|13|TRBV7-9
CASSGHHSYEQYF
>TRBJ2-7|17|TRBV5-5
CASSHWGTVPFPYEQYF
>TRBJ1-4|15|TRBV6-6
CASSETDRLREKLFF
>TRBJ1-1|12|TRBV2
CASSLEGTEAFF
>TRBJ2-1|16|TRBV5-4
CASSSELELYYNEQFF
>TRBJ2-1|19|TRBV7-2
CASSLNPLALAGDVNEQFF
>TRBJ2-2|16|TRBV7-9
CASSLWSGGNTGELFF
>TRBJ2-6|14|TRBV19
CASRWGAGANVLTF
>TRBJ1-4|16|TRBV11-2
CASSLVGGGADEKLFF
>TRBJ2-1|14|TRBV13
CASSLGATAEEQFF
>TRBJ1-2|14|TRBV5-1
CASSPGWDRGDYTF
>TRBJ2-7|19|TRBV28
CASSLDPTLLAGEAYEQYF
>TRBJ1-3|15|TRBV15
CATSRGGNSGNTIYF
>TRBJ2-1|17|TRBV9
CASSVHGSSGPYNEQFF
>TRBJ2-1|15|TRBV4-3
CASSQGTATHNEQFF
>TRBJ1-5|15|TRBV7-8
CASSFTGTVNQPQHF